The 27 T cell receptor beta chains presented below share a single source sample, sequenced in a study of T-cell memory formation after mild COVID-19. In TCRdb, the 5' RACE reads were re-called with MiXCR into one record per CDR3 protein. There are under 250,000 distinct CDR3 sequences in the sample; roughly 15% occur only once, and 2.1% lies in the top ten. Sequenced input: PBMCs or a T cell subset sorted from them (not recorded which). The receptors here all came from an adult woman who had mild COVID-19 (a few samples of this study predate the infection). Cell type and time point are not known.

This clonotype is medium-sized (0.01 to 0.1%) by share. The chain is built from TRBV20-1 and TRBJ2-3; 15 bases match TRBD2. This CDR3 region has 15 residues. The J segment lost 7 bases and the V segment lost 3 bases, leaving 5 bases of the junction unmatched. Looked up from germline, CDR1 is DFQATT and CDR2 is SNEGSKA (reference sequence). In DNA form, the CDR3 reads TGCAGTGCTAGTGACGGACTAGCGGGGGGGTATACGCAGTATTTT. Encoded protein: CSASDGLAGGYTQYF.

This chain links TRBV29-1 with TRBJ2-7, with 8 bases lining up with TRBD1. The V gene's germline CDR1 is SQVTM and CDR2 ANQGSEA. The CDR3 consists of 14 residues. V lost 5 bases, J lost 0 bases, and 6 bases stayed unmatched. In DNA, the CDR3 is TGCAGCGTTATTCCGGACAGGGTCTCCTACGAGCAGTACTTC. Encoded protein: CSVIPDRVSYEQYF.

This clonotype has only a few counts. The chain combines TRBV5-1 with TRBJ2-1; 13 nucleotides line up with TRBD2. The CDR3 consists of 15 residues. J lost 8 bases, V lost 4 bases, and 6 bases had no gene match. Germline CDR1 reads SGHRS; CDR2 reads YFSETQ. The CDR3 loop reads CASSVTSGGAYEQFF. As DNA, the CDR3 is TGCGCCAGCAGCGTTACTAGCGGGGGGGCCTATGAGCAGTTCTTC.

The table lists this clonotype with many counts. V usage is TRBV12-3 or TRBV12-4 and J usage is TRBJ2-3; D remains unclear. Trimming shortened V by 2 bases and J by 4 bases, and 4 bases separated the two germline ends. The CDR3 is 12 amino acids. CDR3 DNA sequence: TGTGCCAGCAGTTTACCGCCAGATACGCAGTATTTT. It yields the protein CASSLPPDTQYF.

CDR3 bases: TGTGCCTGGAGTAGGGGGAGCACGAACACCGGGGAGCTGTTTTTT. This translates into CAWSRGSTNTGELFF. The V gene is TRBV30, the J gene TRBJ2-2; a weak D match, TRBD1 (6 bases). The V gene's germline CDR1 is GTSNPN and CDR2 SVGIG (reference sequence). V shed 2 bases and J shed 0 bases, with 10 bases lying between them. CDR3 length: 15 residues.

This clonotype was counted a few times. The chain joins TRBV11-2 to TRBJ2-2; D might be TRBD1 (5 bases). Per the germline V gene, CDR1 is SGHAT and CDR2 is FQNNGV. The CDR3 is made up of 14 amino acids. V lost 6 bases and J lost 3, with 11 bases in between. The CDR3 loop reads CASSSRVDTGELFF. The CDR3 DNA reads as TGTGCCAGCAGTTCCAGGGTGGACACCGGGGAGCTGTTTTTT.

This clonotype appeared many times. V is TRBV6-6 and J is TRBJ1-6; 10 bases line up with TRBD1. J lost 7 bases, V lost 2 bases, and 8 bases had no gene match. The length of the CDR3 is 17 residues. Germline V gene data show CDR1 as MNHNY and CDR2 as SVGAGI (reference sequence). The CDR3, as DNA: TGTGCCAGCAGTTACGGGGACAGGGGTGGGTGGAATTCACCCCTCCACTTT. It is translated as CASSYGDRGGWNSPLHF.

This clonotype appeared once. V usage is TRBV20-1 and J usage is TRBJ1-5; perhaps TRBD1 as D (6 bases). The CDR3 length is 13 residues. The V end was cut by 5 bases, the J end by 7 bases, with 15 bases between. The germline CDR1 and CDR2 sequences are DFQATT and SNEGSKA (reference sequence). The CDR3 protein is CSAGGGAGQPQHF. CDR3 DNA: TGCAGTGCTGGAGGGGGGGCTGGGCAGCCCCAGCATTTT.

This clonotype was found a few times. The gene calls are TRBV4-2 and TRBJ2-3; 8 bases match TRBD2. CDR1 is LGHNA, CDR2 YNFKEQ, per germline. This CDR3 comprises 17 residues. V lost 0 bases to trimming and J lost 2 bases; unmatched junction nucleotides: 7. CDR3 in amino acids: CASSQDRSSGNTDTQYF. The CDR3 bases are TGTGCCAGCAGCCAAGATCGGAGTAGCGGGAACACAGATACGCAGTATTTT.

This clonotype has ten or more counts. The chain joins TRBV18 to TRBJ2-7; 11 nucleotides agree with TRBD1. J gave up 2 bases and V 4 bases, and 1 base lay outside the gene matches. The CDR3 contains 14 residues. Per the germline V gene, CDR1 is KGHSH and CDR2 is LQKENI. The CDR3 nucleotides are TGTGCCAGCTCACTGGACAGGGGGCCCTACGAGCAGTACTTC. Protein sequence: CASSLDRGPYEQYF.

CDR3 DNA sequence: TGTGCCAGTCCCGGGGGCACTGAAGCTTTCTTT. Translating it yields CASPGGTEAFF. The chain uses TRBV28 and TRBJ1-1; D is perhaps TRBD1 (5 bases). The germline V gene encodes CDR1 MDHEN and CDR2 SYDVKM. The CDR3 runs to 11 residues. Trimming took 9 bases from V and 4 from J, leaving 9 bases between them.

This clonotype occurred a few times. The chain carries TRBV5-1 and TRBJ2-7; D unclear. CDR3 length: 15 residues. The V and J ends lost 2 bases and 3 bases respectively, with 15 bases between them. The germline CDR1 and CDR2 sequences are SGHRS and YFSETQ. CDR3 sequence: CASSFGPTENYEQYF. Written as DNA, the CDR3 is TGCGCCAGCAGCTTCGGCCCTACAGAAAACTACGAGCAGTACTTC.

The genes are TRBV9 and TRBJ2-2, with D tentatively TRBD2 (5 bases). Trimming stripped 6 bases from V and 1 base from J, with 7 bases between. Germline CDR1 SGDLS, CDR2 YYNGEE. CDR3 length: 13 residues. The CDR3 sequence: CASTRENTGELFF. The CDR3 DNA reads TGTGCCAGCACCCGGGAGAACACCGGGGAGCTGTTTTTT.

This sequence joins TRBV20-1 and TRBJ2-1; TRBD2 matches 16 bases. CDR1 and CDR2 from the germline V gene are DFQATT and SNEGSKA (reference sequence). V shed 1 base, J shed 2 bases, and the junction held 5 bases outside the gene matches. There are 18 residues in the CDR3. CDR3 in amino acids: CSARGGLAGGPAYNEQFF. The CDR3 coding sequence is TGCAGTGCTAGAGGGGGACTAGCGGGGGGGCCCGCCTACAATGAGCAGTTCTTC.

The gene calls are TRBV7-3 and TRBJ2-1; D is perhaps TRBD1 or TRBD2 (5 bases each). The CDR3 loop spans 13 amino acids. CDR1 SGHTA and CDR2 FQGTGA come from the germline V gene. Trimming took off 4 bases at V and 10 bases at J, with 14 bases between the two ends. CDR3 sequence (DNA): TGTGCCAGCAGCTACCCAGGGACCCGCGAGCAGTTCTTC. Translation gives CASSYPGTREQFF.

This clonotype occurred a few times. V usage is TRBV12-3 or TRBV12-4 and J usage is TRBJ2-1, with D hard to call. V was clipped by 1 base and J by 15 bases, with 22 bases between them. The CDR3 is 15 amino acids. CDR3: CASSLDPSGDLKGFF. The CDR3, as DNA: TGTGCCAGCAGTTTAGACCCGTCAGGCGATCTAAAGGGGTTCTTC.

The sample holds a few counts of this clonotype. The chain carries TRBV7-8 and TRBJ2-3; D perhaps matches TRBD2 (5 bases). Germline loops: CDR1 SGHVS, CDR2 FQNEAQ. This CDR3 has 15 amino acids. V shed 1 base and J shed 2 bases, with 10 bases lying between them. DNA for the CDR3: TGTGCCAGCAGCTTAGGAGGGAGTGACACAGATACGCAGTATTTT. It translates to CASSLGGSDTDTQYF.

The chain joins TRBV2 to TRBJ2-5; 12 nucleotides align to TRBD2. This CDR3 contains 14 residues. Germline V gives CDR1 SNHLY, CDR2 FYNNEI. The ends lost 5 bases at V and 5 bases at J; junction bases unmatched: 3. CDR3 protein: CASSRTSGAETQYF. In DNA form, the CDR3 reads TGTGCCAGCAGTAGGACTAGCGGGGCGGAGACCCAGTACTTC.

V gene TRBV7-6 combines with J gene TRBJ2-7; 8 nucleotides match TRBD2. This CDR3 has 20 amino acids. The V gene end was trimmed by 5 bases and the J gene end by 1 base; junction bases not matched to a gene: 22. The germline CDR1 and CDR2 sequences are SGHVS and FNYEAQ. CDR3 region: CASSPGVASGPPGSSYEQYF. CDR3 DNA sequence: TGTGCCAGCAGCCCCGGTGTCGCTAGCGGGCCCCCGGGTTCTTCCTACGAGCAGTACTTC.

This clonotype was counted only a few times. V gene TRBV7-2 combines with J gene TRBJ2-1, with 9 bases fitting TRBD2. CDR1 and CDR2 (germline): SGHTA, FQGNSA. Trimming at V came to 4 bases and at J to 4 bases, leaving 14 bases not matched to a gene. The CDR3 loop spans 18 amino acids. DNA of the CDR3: TGTGCCAGCAGCTCGCACAGGGGTTGGGGACTAGCTTACAATGAGCAGTTCTTC. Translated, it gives CASSSHRGWGLAYNEQFF.

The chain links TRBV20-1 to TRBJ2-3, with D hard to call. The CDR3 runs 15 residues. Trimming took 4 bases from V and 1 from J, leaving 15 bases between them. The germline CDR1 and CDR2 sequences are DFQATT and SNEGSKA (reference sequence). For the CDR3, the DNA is TGCAGTGCTATTCCTCTAGGATCTGGCACAGATACGCAGTATTTT. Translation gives CSAIPLGSGTDTQYF.

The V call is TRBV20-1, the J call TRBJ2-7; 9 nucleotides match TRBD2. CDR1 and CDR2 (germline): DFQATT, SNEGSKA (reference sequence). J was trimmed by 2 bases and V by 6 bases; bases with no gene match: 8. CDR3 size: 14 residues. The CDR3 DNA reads TGCAGTGCCGCTCTAGCGGGATCCCCCTACGAGCAGTACTTC. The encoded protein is CSAALAGSPYEQYF.

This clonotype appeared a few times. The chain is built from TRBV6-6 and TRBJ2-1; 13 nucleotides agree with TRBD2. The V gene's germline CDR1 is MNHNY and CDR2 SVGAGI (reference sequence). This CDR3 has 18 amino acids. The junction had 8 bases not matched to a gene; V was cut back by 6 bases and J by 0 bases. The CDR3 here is CASRGLAGSFSSYNEQFF. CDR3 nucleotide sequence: TGTGCCAGCAGGGGACTAGCGGGATCCTTCAGCTCCTACAATGAGCAGTTCTTC.

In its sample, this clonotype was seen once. The CDR3 here is CASSPNLRPGFNQPQHF. CDR3 nucleotides: TGTGCCAGCAGTCCTAACCTGAGGCCAGGGTTCAATCAGCCCCAGCATTTT. J is TRBJ1-5 and V is TRBV12-3 or TRBV12-4, with D tentatively TRBD1 (5 bases). V gave up 5 bases and J gave up 3 bases, with 20 bases separating them. The CDR3 totals 17 residues.

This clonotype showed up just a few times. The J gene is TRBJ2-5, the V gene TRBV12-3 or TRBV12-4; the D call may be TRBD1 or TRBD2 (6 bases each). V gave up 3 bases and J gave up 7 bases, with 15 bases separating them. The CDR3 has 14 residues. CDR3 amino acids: CASSFSGAGGTQYF. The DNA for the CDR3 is TGTGCCAGCAGTTTTTCGGGGGCTGGTGGGACCCAGTACTTC.

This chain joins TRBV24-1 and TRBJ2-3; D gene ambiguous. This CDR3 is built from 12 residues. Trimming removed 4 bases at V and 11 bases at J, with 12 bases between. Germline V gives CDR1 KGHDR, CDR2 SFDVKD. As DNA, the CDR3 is TGTGCCACCAGTGACGAGGTTGGTGGGCAGTATTTT. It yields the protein CATSDEVGGQYF.

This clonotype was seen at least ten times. The CDR3: CSVEVTGYTDTQYF. CDR3 sequence (DNA): TGCAGCGTTGAGGTGACAGGGTACACAGATACGCAGTATTTT. The V gene is TRBV29-1, the J gene TRBJ2-3; TRBD1 matches 7 bases. Per germline, CDR1 SQVTM and CDR2 ANQGSEA. The CDR3 covers 14 residues. The ends lost 3 bases at V and 2 bases at J; junction bases unmatched: 5.